These T cell receptor beta chains were read from a single sample in a study of blood T cell repertoires in COVID-19. Only in-frame clones appear in the TCRdb table, and some are missing; sequencing was by immunoSEQ multiplex PCR. Among 200,000 to 300,000 clones listed, approximately 86% were seen once. Sequencing used peripheral blood. The origin of the receptors is a man aged 25 to 40 with active or convalescent COVID-19. Each CDR3 is given with its conserved first and last residue. Each record gives: J gene, D gene, V gene, clone size, CDR3 DNA, CDR3 protein. D genes are given only for firm matches. For some rows the clone size is stated as once, few or many, or as a class when expanded; others skip it.

TRBJ2-5,NA,TRBV24-1,NA,TGTGCCACCAGTGAGGGGACATTCGAGGAGGAGACCCAGTACTTC,CATSEGTFEEETQYF
TRBJ2-6,NA,TRBV12-3/TRBV12-4,NA,TGTGCCACCATAGACACGGGGGCCAACGTCCTGACTTTC,CATIDTGANVLTF
TRBJ1-5,TRBD1,TRBV19,NA,TGTGCCAGTAGCTCTCCTGAGGGACAGGGATCACATAGCAATCAGCCCCAGCATTTT,CASSSPEGQGSHSNQPQHF
TRBJ1-5,TRBD1,TRBV7-9,once,TGTGCCAGCAGCTCATATCAAGACAGGGGAGGTTTAAATCAGCCCCAGCATTTT,CASSSYQDRGGLNQPQHF
TRBJ2-7,NA,TRBV6-5,NA,TGTGCCAGCAGTTTGTGGCAGGGTGGTTTTTACGAGCAGTACTTC,CASSLWQGGFYEQYF
TRBJ2-5,NA,TRBV5-4,NA,TGTGCCAGCAGCACCTCGGGGACCCAGTACTTC,CASSTSGTQYF
TRBJ1-2,NA,TRBV5-4,NA,TGTGCCAGCAGCTCCAGCGATGGCTACACCTTC,CASSSSDGYTF
TRBJ2-1,TRBD1,TRBV7-2,NA,TGTGCCAGCAGCTTAGGAGGGACAGCCTTGGAGCAGTTCTTC,CASSLGGTALEQFF
TRBJ1-2,NA,TRBV28,NA,TGTGCCAGCAGTCTAGCTATTAGGGTTATGGGTGGCTACACCTTC,CASSLAIRVMGGYTF
TRBJ1-3,TRBD1,TRBV9,NA,TGTGCCAGCAGCTTACAGGGGACGTCTGGAAACACCATATATTTT,CASSLQGTSGNTIYF
TRBJ1-1,NA,TRBV15,NA,TGTGCCACCAGCAGACATAGCCGGGAAAACGCTGAAGCTTTCTTT,CATSRHSRENAEAFF
TRBJ2-7,TRBD2,TRBV4-1,NA,TGCGCCAGCAGCCAAGTCGTGACTAGCGGCTACGAGCAGTACTTC,CASSQVVTSGYEQYF
TRBJ1-1,TRBD1,TRBV6-5,NA,TGTGCCAGCAGCCGCGGGACAGGGGGCGCGACTGAAGCTTTCTTT,CASSRGTGGATEAFF
TRBJ1-2,NA,TRBV29-1,NA,TGCAGCGTATTTCGGGGCTATGGCTACACCTTC,CSVFRGYGYTF
TRBJ2-3,TRBD2,TRBV11-2,NA,TGTGCCAGCAGCTTTTCTAGCGGGGGGACTAGCACAGATACGCAGTATTTT,CASSFSSGGTSTDTQYF
TRBJ1-4,NA,TRBV5-1,NA,TGCGCCAGCAGCCCGGACAGCAATGAAAAACTGTTTTTT,CASSPDSNEKLFF
TRBJ2-1,NA,TRBV4-3,NA,TGCGCCAGCAGCCAAGACAGGGGTGATGAGCAGTTCTTC,CASSQDRGDEQFF
TRBJ1-2,TRBD1,TRBV30,NA,TGTGCCTGGACTACGACGACAGGGTTCGATGGCTACACCTTC,CAWTTTTGFDGYTF
TRBJ1-2,TRBD1,TRBV7-6,NA,TGTGCCAGCAGCTTGGACAGGGGGGCTAACTATGGCTACACCTTC,CASSLDRGANYGYTF
TRBJ2-5,NA,TRBV6-2/TRBV6-3,once,TGTGCCAGCAGCAACGGGGAGACCCAGTACTTC,CASSNGETQYF
TRBJ2-1,TRBD2,TRBV20-1,NA,TGCAGTGCTAGTAGGCCTAGCGGGGGCTCCTACAATGAGCAGTTCTTC,CSASRPSGGSYNEQFF
TRBJ2-1,TRBD2,TRBV29-1,NA,TGCAGCGTTGGCGGGACTAGCGGGGGGTCTTACAATGAGCAGTTCTTC,CSVGGTSGGSYNEQFF